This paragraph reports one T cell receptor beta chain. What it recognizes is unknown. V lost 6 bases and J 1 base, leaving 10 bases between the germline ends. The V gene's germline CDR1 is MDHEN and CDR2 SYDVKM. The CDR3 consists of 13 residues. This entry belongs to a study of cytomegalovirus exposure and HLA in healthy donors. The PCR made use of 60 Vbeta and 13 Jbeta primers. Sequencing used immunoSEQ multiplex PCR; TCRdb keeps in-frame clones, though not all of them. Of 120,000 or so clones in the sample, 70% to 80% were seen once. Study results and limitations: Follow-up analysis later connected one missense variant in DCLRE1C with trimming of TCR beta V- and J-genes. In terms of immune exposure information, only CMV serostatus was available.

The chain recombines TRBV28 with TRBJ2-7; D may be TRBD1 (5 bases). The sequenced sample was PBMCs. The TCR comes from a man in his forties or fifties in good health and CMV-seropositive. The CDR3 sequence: CASRIRASYEQYF. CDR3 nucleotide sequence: TGTGCCAGCAGGATCAGGGCATCCTACGAGCAGTACTTC. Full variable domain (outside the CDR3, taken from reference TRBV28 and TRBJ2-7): DVKVTQSSRYLVKRTGEKVFLECVQDMDHENMFWYRQDPGLGLRLIYFSYDVKMKEKGDIPEGYSVSREKKERFSLILESASTNQTSMYLCASRIRASYEQYFGPGTRLTVT.